This TCR beta chain was identified during a study of CD8 T cells in ankylosing spondylitis. CDR1 MNHEY and CDR2 SMNVEV come from the germline V gene (reference sequence). This CDR3 has 16 residues. After removal of 2 bases from V and 7 bases from J, the junction contained 4 bases not matched to a gene. With molecular barcodes, quantitative 5'-RACE was used to make the TCR beta libraries. MiXCR, applied by TCRdb to the 5' RACE reads, yields one record per CDR3 protein. Here the sample spans around 770,000 distinct CDR3 sequences, around 20% being singletons. Study results and limitations: In reactive arthritis synovial fluid and blood, some motif variants had been reported before. As for the disease-linked clones, they showed a CD8+ phenotype and occurred at relatively low frequencies in peripheral blood. A TCR beta motif of eight highly homologous variants appeared characteristic of ankylosing spondylitis blood.

This clonotype has only a few counts. Its specificity is not known. This sequence was found in a male donor with ankylosing spondylitis. The specimen was blood, either unsorted or a sorted T cell fraction (not recorded which). The chain is built from TRBV27 and TRBJ1-6; 11 nucleotides match TRBD1. The CDR3 DNA reads as TGTGCCAGCAGTTTACGGACAGGGGGCTGGAATTCACCCCTCCACTTT. Its protein is CASSLRTGGWNSPLHF.